The clone carrying this T cell receptor beta chain has only one observation. Trimming shortened V by 5 bases and J by 5 bases, and 13 bases separated the two germline ends. The germline V gene encodes CDR1 MDHEN and CDR2 SYDVKM. The CDR3 is 14 amino acids. Measured with immunoSEQ multiplex PCR; TCRdb has only the in-frame clones, and not every one. The sample carries about 39,000 clones, 80% to 90% recorded once. This specimen comes from a study of PD-L1 blockade in urothelial cancer. In the study overall: Patients started atezolizumab in the mid-2010s, 1,200 mg intravenously every 3 weeks. Reported median T cell count for blood samples was roughly 150,000.

This TCR was recovered from a man aged 60 to 69 with urothelial cancer. The material sequenced was PBMCs, taken around atezolizumab (anti-PD-L1) treatment. The V and J genes are TRBV28 and TRBJ1-5; D is unclear. DNA of the CDR3: TGTGCCAGCAGTGAGAACTACGGAGATCAGCCCCAGCATTTT. Translation: CASSENYGDQPQHF. Full variable domain (outside the CDR3, taken from reference TRBV28 and TRBJ1-5): DVKVTQSSRYLVKRTGEKVFLECVQDMDHENMFWYRQDPGLGLRLIYFSYDVKMKEKGDIPEGYSVSREKKERFSLILESASTNQTSMYLCASSENYGDQPQHFGDGTRLSIL.